Following are 25 T cell receptor beta chains from one sample sequenced in a study of blood T cell repertoires in COVID-19. TCRdb keeps only in-frame clones here, not all; method: immunoSEQ multiplex PCR. The repertoire has 250,000 to 400,000 clones, 88% of them found once; the top ten carry 1.5% to 2%. Sequenced input: peripheral blood. The receptor source for this set is a woman in her twenties or thirties with COVID-19, enrolled during active disease.

This chain links TRBV12-3 or TRBV12-4 with TRBJ2-7; D not certain. The CDR3 is 12 amino acids. Trimming removed 6 bases from V and 2 bases from J, with 8 bases in between. The CDR3 DNA reads as TGTGCCAGCAGCCGAGACACCTACGAGCAGTACTTC. This sequence encodes CASSRDTYEQYF.

This rearrangement joins TRBV27 to TRBJ2-1; weak D call: TRBD2 (7 bases). The V gene's germline CDR1 is MNHEY and CDR2 SMNVEV (reference sequence). Trimming cost V 7 bases and J 4 bases, with 17 bases left between them. The CDR3 consists of 15 residues. CDR3 nucleotides: TGTGCCAGCACCAACCGGGGGGCAGGATACAATGAGCAGTTCTTC. This encodes CASTNRGAGYNEQFF.

The J gene is TRBJ2-3, the V gene TRBV5-6, with 11 bases lining up with TRBD1. The CDR3 covers 16 residues. The V segment lost 0 bases and the J segment 5 bases; nucleotides outside the gene matches: 5. The germline CDR1 and CDR2 sequences are SGHDT and YYEEEE. DNA for the CDR3: TGTGCCAGCAGCTTGGAATCGGGACAGGGGGGAGATACGCAGTATTTT. This sequence encodes CASSLESGQGGDTQYF.

This chain uses TRBV11-2 with TRBJ1-6; tentatively, D is TRBD1 (5 bases). The CDR3 is 13 residues long. V was clipped by 6 bases and J by 8 bases, with 11 bases between them. Germline CDR1 and CDR2: SGHAT and FQNNGV. This CDR3 reads CASRSGFYSPLHF. The DNA of the CDR3 is TGTGCCAGCAGATCAGGGTTTTATTCACCCCTCCACTTT.

The chain employs TRBV7-9 and TRBJ1-1; TRBD1 agrees at 10 bases. V lost 3 bases, J lost 10 bases, and 5 bases stayed unmatched. Germline V gene sequence: CDR1 SEHNR, CDR2 FQNEAQ (reference sequence). The CDR3 sequence is 13 residues long. CDR3 bases: TGTGCCAGCAGCTTCGGGACAGGGGAAGTAGCTTTCTTT. Protein: CASSFGTGEVAFF. Based on the CDR3 plus reference TRBV7-9 and TRBJ1-1, the full variable domain is DTGVSQNPRHKITKRGQNVTFRCDPISEHNRLYWYRQTLGQGPEFLTYFQNEAQLEKSRLLSDRFSAERPKGSFSTLEIQRTEQGDSAMYLCASSFGTGEVAFFGQGTRLTVV.

V and J are TRBV14 and TRBJ1-2; possible D gene TRBD1, 5 bases. The germline V gene encodes CDR1 SGHDN and CDR2 FVKESK. This CDR3 comprises 15 residues. V was clipped by 0 bases and J by 4 bases, with 12 bases between them. CDR3 DNA sequence: TGTGCCAGCAGCCAAGATTGGAGACAGATCTATGGCTACACCTTC. This codes for CASSQDWRQIYGYTF.

This rearrangement joins TRBV4-1 to TRBJ1-4; 7 positions match TRBD1. V was pared by 4 bases and J by 8 bases, with 13 bases of the junction left unmatched. Germline V CDR1 and CDR2: MGHRA, YSYEKL. The CDR3 contains 16 residues. This CDR3 reads CASSPRTGSLIEKLFF. In nucleotides, the CDR3 is TGCGCCAGCAGCCCCAGGACAGGCTCCTTAATCGAAAAACTGTTTTTT.

The V and J genes are TRBV19 and TRBJ1-1; 8 bases are a match to TRBD1. The length of the CDR3 is 17 residues. V lost 7 bases and J lost 0; bases outside the gene matches: 13. CDR1 and CDR2 from the germline V gene are LNHDA and SQIVND (reference sequence). The CDR3 loop reads CASKGAGGYWVNTEAFF. DNA of the CDR3: TGTGCCAGTAAGGGGGCAGGGGGCTACTGGGTGAACACTGAAGCTTTCTTT.

This clone has only one observation. The V gene is TRBV5-6, the J gene TRBJ1-2; a weak D match, TRBD1 (6 bases). Trimming removed 4 bases at V and 4 bases at J, with 17 bases between. The germline V gene encodes CDR1 SGHDT and CDR2 YYEEEE. This CDR3 spans 15 amino acids. The CDR3 coding sequence is TGTGCCAGCAGCACCCTGGGGGGGCAATTCTATGGCTACACCTTC. The encoded protein is CASSTLGGQFYGYTF.

The CDR3 DNA is TGTGCCAGCAGCGTTCACATGGGGACAGGGTATGGCTACACCTTC. It is translated as CASSVHMGTGYGYTF. V usage is TRBV9 and J usage is TRBJ1-2; 9 bases match TRBD1. The CDR3 extends over 15 amino acids. The germline V gene encodes CDR1 SGDLS and CDR2 YYNGEE. Trimming removed 2 bases from V and 5 bases from J; junction bases left unmatched: 7.

The chain links TRBV5-6 to TRBJ1-2; a weak D match, TRBD1 (5 bases). Germline V gives CDR1 SGHDT, CDR2 YYEEEE. CDR3 size: 12 residues. Deletions cut 3 bases from V and 5 bases from J, with 8 bases between. The DNA of the CDR3 is TGTGCCAGCAGCTCGGGGGTATATGGCTACACCTTC. Amino acid sequence: CASSSGVYGYTF.

In its sample, this clone was seen a few times. The genes are TRBV28 and TRBJ2-5, with D tentatively TRBD1 (5 bases). Germline V gene sequence: CDR1 MDHEN, CDR2 SYDVKM. The CDR3 length is 14 residues. Trimming cost V 6 bases and J 5 bases, with 16 bases left between them. CDR3 amino acids: CASSLSGARETQYF. DNA for the CDR3: TGTGCCAGCAGCCTGAGTGGGGCAAGGGAGACCCAGTACTTC.

The sample holds a few counts of this clone. This chain links TRBV28 with TRBJ1-6; D not resolved. V lost 1 base and J 14 bases, leaving 15 bases between the germline ends. The CDR3 is 14 residues long. Germline V lookup: CDR1 MDHEN, CDR2 SYDVKM. The CDR3 loop is CASSLSPISKALHF. Here the CDR3 DNA reads TGTGCCAGCAGTTTATCTCCTATAAGTAAAGCCCTCCACTTT.

This rearrangement joins TRBV6-2 or TRBV6-3 to TRBJ1-1, with no clear D. This CDR3 spans 13 amino acids. Germline V gene sequence: CDR1 MNHEY, CDR2 SVGEGT. V gave up 2 bases and J gave up 4 bases, with 8 bases separating them. CDR3 bases: TGTGCCAGCAGTTACGCTCAGCGCACTGAAGCTTTCTTT. Amino acid sequence: CASSYAQRTEAFF.

In its sample, this clone was seen once. This chain links TRBV5-1 with TRBJ1-1; 9 bases agree with TRBD1. Germline V gene lookup returns CDR1 SGHRS and CDR2 YFSETQ. V dropped 3 bases and J dropped 2; count of bases not matched to a gene: 2. This CDR3 has 14 residues. CDR3 sequence (DNA): TGCGCCAGCAGCTGGGGACAGGGTAACACTGAAGCTTTCTTT. As protein: CASSWGQGNTEAFF.

V is TRBV27 and J is TRBJ1-2; TRBD1 aligns across 7 bases. The trim removed 4 bases at V and 10 bases at J, leaving 6 bases unmatched. Per the germline V gene, CDR1 is MNHEY and CDR2 is SMNVEV (reference sequence). The CDR3 runs to 12 residues. CDR3: CASSSGTATYTF. The CDR3 DNA is TGTGCCAGCAGTTCCGGGACAGCAACCTACACCTTC.

This rearrangement joins TRBV6-6 to TRBJ1-2; D not certain. The CDR3 length is 15 residues. Germline CDR1 is MNHNY and CDR2 is SVGAGI (reference sequence). Trimming left V 0 bases short and J 4 bases short, with 12 bases between. In nucleotides, the CDR3 is TGTGCCAGCAGTTACTCGATCGTACGGAGCTATGGCTACACCTTC. Its translation: CASSYSIVRSYGYTF.

V gene TRBV5-1 combines with J gene TRBJ2-7; 7 nucleotides line up with TRBD1. Germline V gene sequence: CDR1 SGHRS, CDR2 YFSETQ. With 4 bases clipped from V and 0 bases from J, the junction kept 4 bases outside the gene matches. The CDR3 covers 14 residues. In DNA, the CDR3 is TGCGCCAGCAGCACCCGGGACAGCTCCTACGAGCAGTACTTC. Encoded protein: CASSTRDSSYEQYF. The whole variable domain, filled in from reference TRBV5-1 and TRBJ2-7, reads KAGVTQTPRYLIKTRGQQVTLSCSPISGHRSVSWYQQTPGQGLQFLFEYFSETQRNKGNFPGRFSGRQFSNSRSEMNVSTLELGDSALYLCASSTRDSSYEQYFGPGTRLTVT.

The DNA of the CDR3 is TGTGCCAGCAGCCAGGGACAGGGCCTTGGCTACACCTTC. Protein product: CASSQGQGLGYTF. The chain employs TRBV7-3 and TRBJ1-2, with TRBD1 matching over 9 bases. The germline gives CDR1 SGHTA, CDR2 FQGTGA. V was clipped by 5 bases and J by 7 bases; unmatched bases: 5. The CDR3 is made up of 13 amino acids.

The rearrangement links TRBV24-1 to TRBJ2-1; 8 bases are a match to TRBD2. CDR3 length: 16 amino acids. Looked up from germline, CDR1 is KGHDR and CDR2 is SFDVKD. The trim removed 4 bases at V and 8 bases at J, leaving 12 bases unmatched. CDR3 amino acids: CATSDPRRGASDEQFF. The CDR3 DNA reads TGTGCCACCAGTGACCCACGGCGGGGGGCTTCGGATGAGCAGTTCTTC.

This chain's CDR3 is CASSLAGGLETQYF. The CDR3 nucleotides are TGTGCCAGCAGCTTAGCGGGGGGGCTGGAGACCCAGTACTTC. The chain couples TRBV11-3 to TRBJ2-5; TRBD2 agrees at 8 bases. There are 14 residues in the CDR3. V was clipped by 1 base and J by 5 bases; unmatched bases: 3. From germline, CDR1 is SGHNT and CDR2 YENEEA.

The chain employs TRBV6-5 and TRBJ1-2; 7 bases map to TRBD1. CDR1 is MNHEY and CDR2 is SVGAGI in the germline V gene. The CDR3 extends over 14 amino acids. The V and J ends lost 8 bases and 0 bases, in that order; junction bases with no gene match: 6. CDR3 loop: CASSGGFSNYGYTF. CDR3 coding DNA: TGTGCCAGCTCAGGGGGGTTTTCTAACTATGGCTACACCTTC.

The chain carries TRBV18 and TRBJ1-5; D might be TRBD1 (5 bases). The CDR3 loop spans 14 amino acids. Trimming took off 3 bases at V and 4 bases at J, with 10 bases between the two ends. Germline loops: CDR1 KGHSH, CDR2 LQKENI. Written as DNA, the CDR3 is TGTGCCAGCTCACCCGACAGTTTTAATCAGCCCCAGCATTTT. Residues: CASSPDSFNQPQHF.

The chain carries TRBV7-9 and TRBJ2-6, with a possible D match to TRBD1 (6 bases). The CDR3 is made up of 19 amino acids. In germline, CDR1 is SEHNR, CDR2 FQNEAQ (reference sequence). V lost 1 base to trimming and J lost 0 bases, with 16 bases between them. DNA of the CDR3: TGTGCCAGCAGCTTAGGGGGGCTAAGCGCCTACTCTGGGGCCAACGTCCTGACTTTC. It specifies CASSLGGLSAYSGANVLTF.

This clone was picked up one time. The chain combines TRBV4-1 with TRBJ1-2; D is unclear. CDR3 length equals 15 residues. Germline CDR1 and CDR2: MGHRA and YSYEKL. The V and J ends lost 3 bases and 7 bases respectively, with 18 bases between them. The CDR3 here is CASSQPPAGRGGYTF. CDR3 DNA sequence: TGCGCCAGCAGCCAGCCACCGGCCGGAAGAGGTGGCTACACCTTC.